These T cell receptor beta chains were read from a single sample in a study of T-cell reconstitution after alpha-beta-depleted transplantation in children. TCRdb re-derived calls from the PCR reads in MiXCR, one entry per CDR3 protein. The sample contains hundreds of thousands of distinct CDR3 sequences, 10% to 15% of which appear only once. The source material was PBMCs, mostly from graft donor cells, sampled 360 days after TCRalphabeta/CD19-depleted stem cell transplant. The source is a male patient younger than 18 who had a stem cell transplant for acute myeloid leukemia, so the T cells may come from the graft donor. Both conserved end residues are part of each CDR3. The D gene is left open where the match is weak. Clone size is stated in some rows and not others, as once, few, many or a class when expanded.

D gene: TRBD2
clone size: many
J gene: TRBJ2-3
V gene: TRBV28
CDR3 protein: CASSLPGTSGAQYF
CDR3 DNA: TGTGCCAGCAGTTTACCCGGGACTAGCGGGGCGCAGTATTTT

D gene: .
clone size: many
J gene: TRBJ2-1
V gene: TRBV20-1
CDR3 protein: CSANRGLSYNEQFF
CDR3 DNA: TGCAGTGCGAACCGCGGACTATCCTACAATGAGCAGTTCTTC

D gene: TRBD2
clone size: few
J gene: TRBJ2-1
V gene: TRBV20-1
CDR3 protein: CSVWLAGEWQFF
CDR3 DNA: TGCAGTGTATGGCTAGCGGGAGAATGGCAGTTCTTC

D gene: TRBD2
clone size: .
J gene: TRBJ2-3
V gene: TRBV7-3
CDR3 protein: CASSSRKPWTSERTDTQYF
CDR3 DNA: TGTGCCAGCAGCTCCCGAAAACCTTGGACTAGCGAACGCACAGATACGCAGTATTTT

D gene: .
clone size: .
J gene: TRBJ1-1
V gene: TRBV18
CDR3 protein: CASSPKTGGTEAFF
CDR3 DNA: TGTGCCAGCTCACCCAAGACAGGTGGTACTGAAGCTTTCTTT

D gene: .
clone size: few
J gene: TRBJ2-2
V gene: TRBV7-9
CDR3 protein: CASSSPSMGPGELFF
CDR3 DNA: TGTGCCAGCAGCTCCCCTTCGATGGGCCCCGGGGAGCTGTTTTTT

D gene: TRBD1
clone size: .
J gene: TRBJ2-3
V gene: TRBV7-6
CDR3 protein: CASSRDRIFTDTQYF
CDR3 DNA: TGTGCCAGCAGCCGGGACAGGATTTTCACAGATACGCAGTATTTT

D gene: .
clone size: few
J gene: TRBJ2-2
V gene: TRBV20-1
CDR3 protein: CSAQHSVSGELFF
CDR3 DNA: TGCAGTGCTCAACATTCGGTCTCCGGGGAGCTGTTTTTT

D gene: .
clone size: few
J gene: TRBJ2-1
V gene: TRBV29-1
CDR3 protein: CSATVANSYNEQFF
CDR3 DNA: TGCAGCGCCACCGTAGCGAATTCCTACAATGAGCAGTTCTTC

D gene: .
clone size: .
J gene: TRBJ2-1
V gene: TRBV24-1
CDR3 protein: CATAKELASSYNEQFF
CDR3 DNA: TGTGCCACCGCAAAGGAACTAGCTTCTTCCTACAATGAGCAGTTCTTC

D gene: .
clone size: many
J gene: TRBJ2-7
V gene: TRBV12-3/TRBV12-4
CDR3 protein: CASSQWASGTLYEQYF
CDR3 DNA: TGTGCCAGCAGCCAATGGGCTTCGGGGACTCTCTACGAGCAGTACTTC

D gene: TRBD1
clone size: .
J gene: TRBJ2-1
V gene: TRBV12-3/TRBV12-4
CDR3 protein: CASTIRDRGYNEQFF
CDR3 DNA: TGTGCCAGCACCATCCGGGACAGGGGATACAATGAGCAGTTCTTC

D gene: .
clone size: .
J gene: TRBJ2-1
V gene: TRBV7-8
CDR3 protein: CASSLGPRWNNEQFF
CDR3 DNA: TGTGCCAGCAGCTTAGGCCCACGGTGGAACAATGAGCAGTTCTTC

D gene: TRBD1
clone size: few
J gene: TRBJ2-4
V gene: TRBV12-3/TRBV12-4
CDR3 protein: CASTLGQGRSRENIQYF
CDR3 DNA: TGTGCCAGCACTCTGGGACAGGGCAGATCGAGGGAAAACATTCAGTACTTC

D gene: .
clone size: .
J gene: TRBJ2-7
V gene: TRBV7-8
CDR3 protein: CASSPNPHSRGYEQYF
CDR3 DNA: TGTGCCAGCAGCCCGAATCCCCATAGCAGAGGCTACGAGCAGTACTTC

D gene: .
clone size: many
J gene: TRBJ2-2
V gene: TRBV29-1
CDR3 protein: CSVDRGGDTGELFF
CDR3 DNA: TGCAGCGTTGACAGGGGGGGTGACACCGGGGAGCTGTTTTTT

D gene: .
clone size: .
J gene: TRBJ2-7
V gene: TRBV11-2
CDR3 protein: CASSLVDSYYEQYF
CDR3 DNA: TGTGCCAGCAGCTTAGTTGACAGTTACTACGAGCAGTACTTC

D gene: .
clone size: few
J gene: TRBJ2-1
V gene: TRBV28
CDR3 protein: CASVETKGEQFF
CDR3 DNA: TGTGCCAGCGTTGAGACAAAGGGTGAGCAGTTCTTC

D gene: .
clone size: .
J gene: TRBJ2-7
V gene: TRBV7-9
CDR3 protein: CASSLVRSPNYEQYF
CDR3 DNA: TGTGCCAGCAGCTTAGTACGGAGCCCGAACTACGAGCAGTACTTC

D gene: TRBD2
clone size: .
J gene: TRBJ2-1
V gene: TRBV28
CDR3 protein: CASSVQLAGGNEQFF
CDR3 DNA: TGTGCCAGCAGCGTACAACTAGCGGGAGGGAATGAGCAGTTCTTC

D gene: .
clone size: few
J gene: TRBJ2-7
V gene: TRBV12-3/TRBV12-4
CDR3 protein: CASSWYSSYEQYF
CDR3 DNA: TGTGCCAGCAGCTGGTATTCCTCCTACGAGCAGTACTTC

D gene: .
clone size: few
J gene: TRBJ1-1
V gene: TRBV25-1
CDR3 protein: CASRTLGGNAEAFF
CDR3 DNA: TGTGCCAGCAGGACGTTAGGGGGGAACGCTGAAGCTTTCTTT

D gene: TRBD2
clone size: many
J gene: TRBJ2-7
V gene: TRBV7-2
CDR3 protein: CASTTLAGNSYEQYF
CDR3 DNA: TGTGCCAGCACCACCCTAGCGGGTAACTCCTACGAGCAGTACTTC

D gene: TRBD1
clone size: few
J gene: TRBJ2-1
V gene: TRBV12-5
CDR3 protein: CASGIRGTEQFF
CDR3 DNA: TGTGCTAGTGGGATCAGGGGGACTGAGCAGTTCTTC

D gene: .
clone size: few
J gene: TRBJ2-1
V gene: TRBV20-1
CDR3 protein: CSARASSLNEQFF
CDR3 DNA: TGCAGTGCTAGGGCCTCGAGTTTGAATGAGCAGTTCTTC

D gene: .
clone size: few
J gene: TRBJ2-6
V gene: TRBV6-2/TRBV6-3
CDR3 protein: CASSRTGLGAPSGANVLTF
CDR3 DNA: TGTGCCAGCAGTCGCACAGGGCTGGGGGCCCCCTCTGGGGCCAACGTCCTGACTTTC

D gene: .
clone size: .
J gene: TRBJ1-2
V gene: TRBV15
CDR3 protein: CATSRVGGRYTF
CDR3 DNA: TGTGCCACCAGCAGAGTGGGGGGACGCTACACCTTC

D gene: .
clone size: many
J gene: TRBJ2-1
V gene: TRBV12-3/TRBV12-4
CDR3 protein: CASSLQGWNEQFF
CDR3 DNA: TGTGCCAGCAGTTTACAGGGGTGGAATGAGCAGTTCTTC

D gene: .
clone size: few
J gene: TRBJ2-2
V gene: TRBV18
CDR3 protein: CASSQYTGPYAGELFF
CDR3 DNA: TGTGCCAGCTCACAATATACGGGACCGTATGCCGGGGAGCTGTTTTTT

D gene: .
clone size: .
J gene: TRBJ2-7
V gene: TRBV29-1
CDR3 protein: CSVVYRSYEQYF
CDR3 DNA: TGCAGCGTTGTGTACAGGAGCTACGAGCAGTACTTC

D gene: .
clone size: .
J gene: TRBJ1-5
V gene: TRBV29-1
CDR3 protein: CSVLLLGVNQPQHF
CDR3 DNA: TGCAGCGTGCTTCTATTGGGGGTAAATCAGCCCCAGCATTTT

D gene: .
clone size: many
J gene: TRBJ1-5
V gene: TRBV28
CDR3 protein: CASSLNHDSNQPQHF
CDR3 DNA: TGTGCCAGCAGTTTAAACCACGATAGCAATCAGCCCCAGCATTTT

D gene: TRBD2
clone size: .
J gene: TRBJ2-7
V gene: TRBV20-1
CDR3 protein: CCARGLAGIFPYEQYF
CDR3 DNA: TGCTGTGCTAGAGGACTAGCGGGAATCTTCCCCTACGAGCAGTACTTC

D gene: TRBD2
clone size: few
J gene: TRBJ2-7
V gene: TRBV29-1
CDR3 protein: CSVEAINTSGSPSSYEQYF
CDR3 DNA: TGCAGCGTTGAAGCAATCAACACTAGCGGGAGTCCTAGCTCCTACGAGCAGTACTTC

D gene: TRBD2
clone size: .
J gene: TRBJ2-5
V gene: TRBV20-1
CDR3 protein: CSASLGLAGETQYF
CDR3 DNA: TGCAGTGCTAGTCTGGGACTAGCGGGAGAGACCCAGTACTTC

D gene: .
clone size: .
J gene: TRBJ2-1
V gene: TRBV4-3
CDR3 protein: CASSQATSYNEQFF
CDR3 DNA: TGCGCCAGCAGCCAAGCTACTAGCTACAATGAGCAGTTCTTC

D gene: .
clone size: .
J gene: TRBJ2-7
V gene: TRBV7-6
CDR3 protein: CASSLSNFPYEQYF
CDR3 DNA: TGTGCCAGCAGCTTAAGCAACTTTCCCTACGAGCAGTACTTC

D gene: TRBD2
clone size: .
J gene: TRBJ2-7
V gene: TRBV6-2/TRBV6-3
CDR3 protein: CASSPGLAGGLSYYEQYF
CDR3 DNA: TGTGCCAGCAGTCCCGGACTAGCGGGAGGGTTATCATACTACGAGCAGTACTTC

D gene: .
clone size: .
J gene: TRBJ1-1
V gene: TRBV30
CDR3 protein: CAWSVSGRLNTEAFF
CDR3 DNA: TGTGCCTGGAGTGTGTCGGGGCGTCTGAACACTGAAGCTTTCTTT

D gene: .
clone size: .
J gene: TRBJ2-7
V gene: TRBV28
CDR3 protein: CASSFPADKFYEQYF
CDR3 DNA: TGTGCCAGCAGTTTCCCGGCAGATAAGTTCTACGAGCAGTACTTC

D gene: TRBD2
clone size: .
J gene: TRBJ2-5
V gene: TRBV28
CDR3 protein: CASSFGLAGGPGKTQYF
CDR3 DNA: TGTGCCAGCAGTTTTGGTCTAGCGGGAGGGCCCGGAAAGACCCAGTACTTC

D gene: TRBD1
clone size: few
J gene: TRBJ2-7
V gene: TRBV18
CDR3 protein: CASSPRTGYSYEQYF
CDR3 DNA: TGTGCCAGCTCACCCAGGACAGGGTACTCCTACGAGCAGTACTTC

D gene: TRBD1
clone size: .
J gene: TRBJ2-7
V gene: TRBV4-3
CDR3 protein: CASSLEPGQSSYEQYF
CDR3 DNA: TGCGCCAGCAGCCTTGAACCGGGACAGAGCTCCTACGAGCAGTACTTC

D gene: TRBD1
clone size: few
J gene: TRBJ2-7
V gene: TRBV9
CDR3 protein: CASSPRRQGDNYEQYF
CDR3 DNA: TGTGCCAGCAGCCCCCGAAGGCAGGGGGATAACTACGAGCAGTACTTC

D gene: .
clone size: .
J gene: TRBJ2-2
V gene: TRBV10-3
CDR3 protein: CAISESNGAPNTGELFF
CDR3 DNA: TGTGCCATCAGTGAGTCGAACGGGGCCCCGAACACCGGGGAGCTGTTTTTT

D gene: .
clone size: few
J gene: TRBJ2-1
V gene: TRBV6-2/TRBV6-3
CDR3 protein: CASKGGVDEQFF
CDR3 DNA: TGTGCCAGCAAGGGGGGGGTGGATGAGCAGTTCTTC

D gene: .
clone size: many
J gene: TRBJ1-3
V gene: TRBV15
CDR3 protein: CATSRGEGEVGNTIYF
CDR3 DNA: TGTGCCACCAGCAGAGGGGAGGGCGAGGTTGGAAACACCATATATTTT

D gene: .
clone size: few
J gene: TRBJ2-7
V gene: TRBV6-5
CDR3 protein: CASSYKGTPRALGQYF
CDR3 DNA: TGTGCCAGCAGTTACAAGGGGACTCCCCGGGCCTTGGGGCAGTACTTC

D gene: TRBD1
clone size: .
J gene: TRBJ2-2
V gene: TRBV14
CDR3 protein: CASSYVGQENTGELFF
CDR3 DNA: TGTGCCAGCAGCTATGTGGGACAGGAAAACACCGGGGAGCTGTTTTTT

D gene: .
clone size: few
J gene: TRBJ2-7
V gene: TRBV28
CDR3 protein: CASRRGPRDRYEQYF
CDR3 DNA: TGTGCCAGCAGGCGGGGACCGAGGGATCGCTACGAGCAGTACTTC

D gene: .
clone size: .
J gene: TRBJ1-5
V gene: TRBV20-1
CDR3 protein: CSAEISGLSNQPQHF
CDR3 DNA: TGCAGTGCCGAAATAAGCGGTCTTAGCAATCAGCCCCAGCATTTT

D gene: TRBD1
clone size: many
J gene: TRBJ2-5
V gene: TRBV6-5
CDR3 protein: CASSYFGQGAYETQYF
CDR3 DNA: TGTGCCAGCAGTTACTTCGGACAGGGGGCGTATGAGACCCAGTACTTC

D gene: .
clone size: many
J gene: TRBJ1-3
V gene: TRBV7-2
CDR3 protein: CASSSPTSSGNTIYF
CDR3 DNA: TGTGCCAGCAGCTCGCCAACCTCAAGTGGAAACACCATATATTTT